This TCR beta chain derives from a study of Ad26.COV2.S vaccination and SARS-CoV-2 variants. Overall study results and limits: Using TCR breadth and depth analyses may have led to underestimated total T cell responses. For non-spike TCRs, breadth in vaccine recipients resembled that in placebo recipients. Vaccinated individuals (as opposed to placebo recipients) had higher spike-specific TCR breadth.

This CDR3 region has 11 residues. The germline V gene encodes CDR1 DFQATT and CDR2 SNEGSKA (reference sequence). Trimming pared 5 bases from V and 4 bases from J, leaving 9 bases between. Treatment indicated: around 19 received Ad26.COV2.S at low or high dose, single or two shots; roughly 5 received placebo; per-sample allocation not given. Vaccine and placebo recipients were sampled on day 63 after the first injection. A note on this clone: Its antigen is not identified.

Clones were read by immunoSEQ multiplex PCR, and TCRdb kept only the in-frame ones, dropping some. This sample has about 350,000 clones, with around 89% found just once. This TCR was recovered from a person between 18 and 60 years old who received the Ad26.COV2.S COVID-19 vaccine or a placebo. The chain combines TRBV20-1 with TRBJ2-7; D is uncertain. The sample was peripheral blood, taken in a trial of Ad26.COV2.S vaccine versus placebo. The DNA of the CDR3 is TGCAGTGCTTCAAGGAATTACGAGCAGTACTTC. This codes for CSASRNYEQYF.